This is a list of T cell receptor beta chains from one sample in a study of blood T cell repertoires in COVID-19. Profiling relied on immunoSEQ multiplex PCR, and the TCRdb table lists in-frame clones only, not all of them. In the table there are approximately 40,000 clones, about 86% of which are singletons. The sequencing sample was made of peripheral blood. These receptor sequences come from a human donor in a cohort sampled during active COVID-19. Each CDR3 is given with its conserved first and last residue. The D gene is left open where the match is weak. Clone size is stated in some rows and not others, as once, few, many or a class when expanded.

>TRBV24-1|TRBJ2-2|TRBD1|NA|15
TGTGCCACCAGTGATTGGACAGGGAGGACCGGGGAGCTGTTTTTT
CATSDWTGRTGELFF
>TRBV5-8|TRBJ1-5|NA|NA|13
TGTGCCAGCAGCTTCGGTCCCTCCCAGCCCCAGCATTTT
CASSFGPSQPQHF
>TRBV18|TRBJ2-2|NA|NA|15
TGTGCCAGCTCACCAGGGACACCGAACACCGGGGAGCTGTTTTTT
CASSPGTPNTGELFF
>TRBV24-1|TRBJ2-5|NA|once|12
TGTGCCACCAGTGATTCACAAGAGACCCAGTACTTC
CATSDSQETQYF
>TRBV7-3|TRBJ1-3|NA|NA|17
TGTGCCAGCAGCTTAAGCGGTCGGAGCCCGATAGGAAACACCATATATTTT
CASSLSGRSPIGNTIYF
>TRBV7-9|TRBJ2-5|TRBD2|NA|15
TGTGCCAGCAGCTTTCTAGCGGGGGACCAAGAGACCCAGTACTTC
CASSFLAGDQETQYF
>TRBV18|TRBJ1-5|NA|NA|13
TGTGCCAGCTCACAAACGGAGAATCAGCCCCAGCATTTT
CASSQTENQPQHF
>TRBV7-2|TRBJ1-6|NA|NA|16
TGTGCCAGCAGCTTAAAAGGGGGGGTCCCTGTTTCACCCCTCCACTTT
CASSLKGGVPVSPLHF
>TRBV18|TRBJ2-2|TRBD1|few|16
TGTGCCAGCTCACCACGGGGACAGGCAAACACCGGGGAGCTGTTTTTT
CASSPRGQANTGELFF
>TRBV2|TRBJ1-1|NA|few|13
TGTGCCACCTCTCGACGGACTAACACTGAAGCTTTCTTT
CATSRRTNTEAFF
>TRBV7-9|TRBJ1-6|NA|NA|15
TGTGCCAGCAGCCCCCTTCTGGGGAGCAATTCACCCCTCCACTTT
CASSPLLGSNSPLHF
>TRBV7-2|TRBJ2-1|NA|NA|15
TGTGCCAGCAGCTTACGGCCCCGGGGTTGGGATGAGCAGTTCTTC
CASSLRPRGWDEQFF
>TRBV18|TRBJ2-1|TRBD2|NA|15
TGTGCCAGCTCACCCGAGCGGGGGGGGTACCATGAGCAGTTCTTC
CASSPERGGYHEQFF
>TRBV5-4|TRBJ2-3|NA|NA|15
TGTGCCAGCAGCCGGGAGGACAGAGTTTTAGATACGCAGTATTTT
CASSREDRVLDTQYF
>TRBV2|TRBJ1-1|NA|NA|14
TGTGCCAGCAGGGGCTGGAGGGTGAACACTGAAGCTTTCTTT
CASRGWRVNTEAFF
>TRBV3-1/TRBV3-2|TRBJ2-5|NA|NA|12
TGTGCCAGCAGCCAATCGGGGGAGACCCAGTACTTC
CASSQSGETQYF
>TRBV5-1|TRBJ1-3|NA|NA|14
TGCGCCAGCAGCCCCAAAACAGGGACCAACACCATATATTTT
CASSPKTGTNTIYF
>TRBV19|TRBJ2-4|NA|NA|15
TGTGCCAGTAGTTTAAATACAGGGGCCAAAAACATTCAGTACTTC
CASSLNTGAKNIQYF
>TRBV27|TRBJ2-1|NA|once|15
TGTGCCAGCAGTCCACTAGTCGGCCTTTTAGGTGAGCAGTTCTTC
CASSPLVGLLGEQFF
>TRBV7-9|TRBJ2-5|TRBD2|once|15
TGTGCCAGCAGCTTATTAGCGGGGGTCCAAGAGACCCAGTACTTC
CASSLLAGVQETQYF
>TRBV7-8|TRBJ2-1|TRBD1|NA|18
TGTGCCAGCAGCTTACGGGACAGGGACCGAGTCTCCTACAATGAGCAGTTCTTC
CASSLRDRDRVSYNEQFF
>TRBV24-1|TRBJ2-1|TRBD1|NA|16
TGTGCCACCAGTGACCGACAGGGTGGGCTCGGGAATGAGCAGTTCTTC
CATSDRQGGLGNEQFF
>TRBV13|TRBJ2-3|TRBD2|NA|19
TGTGCCAGCAGCTTAGGGCCCGTGGGACTAGCGGGGGGGCCGGATACGCAGTATTTT
CASSLGPVGLAGGPDTQYF
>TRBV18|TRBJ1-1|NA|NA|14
TGTGCCAGCACCCGACACCCGGATAACACTGAAGCTTTCTTT
CASTRHPDNTEAFF
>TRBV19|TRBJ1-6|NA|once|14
TGTGCCAGTAATCGTGACAGCGAAAATTCACCCCTCCACTTT
CASNRDSENSPLHF
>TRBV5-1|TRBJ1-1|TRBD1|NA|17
TGCGCCAGCAGCGTACGACAGGGGGCGATTCAAGACACTGAAGCTTTCTTT
CASSVRQGAIQDTEAFF
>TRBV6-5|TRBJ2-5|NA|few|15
TGTGCCAGCAGTTACTCGAGTATAGGGGGAGAGACCCAGTACTTC
CASSYSSIGGETQYF
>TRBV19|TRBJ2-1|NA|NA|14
TGTGCCAGTAGTAGCCCCTTAAAGACAGCACGGCGGTTCTTC
CASSSPLKTARRFF
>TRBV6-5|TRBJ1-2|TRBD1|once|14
TGTGCCAGCAGACGGACAGGGGTTGGGTATGGCTACACCTTC
CASRRTGVGYGYTF
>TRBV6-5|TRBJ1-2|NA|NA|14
TGTGCCAGCAACACCCAGGGGAACGCACGTGGCTACACCTTC
CASNTQGNARGYTF
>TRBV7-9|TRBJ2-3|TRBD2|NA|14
TGTGCCAGCAGCTTAAGGGAGGGGACAGATACGCAGTATTTT
CASSLREGTDTQYF
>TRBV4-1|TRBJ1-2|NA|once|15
TGCGCCAGCAGCCAAGACAGGGTGGATTCCTATGGCTACACCTTC
CASSQDRVDSYGYTF
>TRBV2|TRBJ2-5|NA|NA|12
TGTGCCAGCAGTAAAGGAGTAGAGACCCAGTACTTC
CASSKGVETQYF
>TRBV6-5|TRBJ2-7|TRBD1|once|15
TGTGCCAGCGATTCCCCCGGGACAGGGGGATACGAGCAGTACTTC
CASDSPGTGGYEQYF
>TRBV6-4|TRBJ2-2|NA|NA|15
TGTGCCAGCAGTGAGTCAGGTCCTGACACCGGGGAGCTGTTTTTT
CASSESGPDTGELFF
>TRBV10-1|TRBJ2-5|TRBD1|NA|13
TGCGCCAGCAGAGCTGGACAGGTTGAGACCCAGTACTTC
CASRAGQVETQYF
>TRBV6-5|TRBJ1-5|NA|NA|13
TGTGCCAGCAGAGACTTTCTTAATCAGCCCCAGCATTTT
CASRDFLNQPQHF
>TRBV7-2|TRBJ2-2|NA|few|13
TGTGCCAGCAGCTTAGCGTTAACCGGGGAGCTGTTTTTT
CASSLALTGELFF
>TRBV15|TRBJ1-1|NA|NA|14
TGTGCCACCAGCAGGCGGGCCGAGAACACTGAAGCTTTCTTT
CATSRRAENTEAFF
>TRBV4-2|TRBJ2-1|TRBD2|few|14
TGTGCCAGCAGCCAAGTGGGGACTAGAAATGAGCAGTTCTTC
CASSQVGTRNEQFF
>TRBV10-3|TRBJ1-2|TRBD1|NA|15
TGTGCCATCAGAGGAACCGGGACAGCCGACTATGGCTACACCTTC
CAIRGTGTADYGYTF
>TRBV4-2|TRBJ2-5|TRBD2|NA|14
TGTGCCAGCAGCCCCGGGGGGGCCCGGGAGACCCAGTACTTC
CASSPGGARETQYF
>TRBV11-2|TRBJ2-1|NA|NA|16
TGTGCCAGCAGCACAGAGGGCTGGATCACCCACAATGAGCAGTTCTTC
CASSTEGWITHNEQFF
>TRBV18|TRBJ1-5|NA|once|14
TGTGCCAGCTCACCAACAGGGTTTGTTCAGCCCCAGCATTTT
CASSPTGFVQPQHF
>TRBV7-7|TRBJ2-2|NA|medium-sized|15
TGTGCCAGCAGCTTGGGGTCAGGGGACACCGGGGAGCTGTTTTTT
CASSLGSGDTGELFF
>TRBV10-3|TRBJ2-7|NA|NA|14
TGTGCCATCAGTCAGCAAACTAGCTCCTACGAGCAGTACTTC
CAISQQTSSYEQYF
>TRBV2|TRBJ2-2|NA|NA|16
TGTGCCAGCAGTGAAAGGGGGGGGCGTTCCACCGGGGAGCTGTTTTTT
CASSERGGRSTGELFF